The 19 T cell receptor beta chains listed next were all sequenced from one sample in a study of shared clonotypes between healthy human individuals. Produced via immunoSEQ multiplex PCR; TCRdb's table is partial and in-frame only. Of approximately 82,000 clones listed, 60% to 70% were seen once; the top ten hold about 51%. Material: memory CD8+ T cells sorted from blood. Specified subset: CD45RO+ cells pooled with CCR7-negative TemRA cells. These receptors were collected from a man younger than 40 in good health.

V and J are TRBV5-8 and TRBJ2-1; 10 bases match TRBD1. Trimming cost V 3 bases and J 1 base; bases outside gene matches: 7. In germline, CDR1 is SGHTS, CDR2 YDEGEE. The CDR3 is 17 residues long. CDR3: CASSSGTGEPSYNEQFF. CDR3 in DNA: TGTGCCAGCAGCTCCGGGACAGGGGAGCCATCCTACAATGAGCAGTTCTTC.

The gene calls are TRBV27 and TRBJ2-3, with D possibly matching TRBD1 (6 bases). This CDR3 has 16 residues. Deletions cut 9 bases from V and 2 bases from J, with 21 bases between. The germline gives CDR1 MNHEY, CDR2 SMNVEV (reference sequence). The CDR3 here is CASTELWDTNTDTQYF. In DNA form, the CDR3 reads TGTGCCAGTACAGAATTATGGGACACGAACACAGATACGCAGTATTTT.

This clone was seen only a few times. This sequence joins TRBV27 and TRBJ2-7; possibly TRBD1 for D (5 bases). This CDR3 is 15 amino acids long. Between the trimmed V and J ends, which lost 5 bases and 0 bases, there was a span of 14 bases. Germline lookup yields CDR1 MNHEY and CDR2 SMNVEV (reference sequence). CDR3 residues: CASSLSTVNSYEQYF. The CDR3 nucleotides read TGTGCCAGCAGTCTTTCGACAGTAAACTCCTACGAGCAGTACTTC.

The table lists this clone with a few counts. The rearrangement joins TRBV9 to TRBJ1-1, with D possibly being TRBD1 (5 bases). Trimming took 0 bases from V and 2 from J, leaving 8 bases between them. The CDR3 is 14 amino acids. CDR1 SGDLS and CDR2 YYNGEE come from the germline V gene. The chain's CDR3 is CASSVGTLNTEAFF. Written as DNA, the CDR3 is TGTGCCAGCAGCGTAGGGACACTAAACACTGAAGCTTTCTTT.

This clone was seen a few times. The chain links TRBV28 to TRBJ1-1, with D perhaps matching TRBD1 (6 bases). The CDR3 sequence is 13 residues long. Trimming took off 4 bases at V and 7 bases at J, with 13 bases between the two ends. The germline gives CDR1 MDHEN, CDR2 SYDVKM. The CDR3 loop reads CASSSSGQIEAFF. The CDR3 coding sequence is TGTGCCAGCAGTTCATCTGGACAGATTGAAGCTTTCTTT.

Only one count was recorded for this clone. This chain connects TRBV27 to TRBJ2-3; perhaps TRBD1 as D (6 bases). V shed 8 bases and J shed 0 bases, with 15 bases lying between them. This CDR3 contains 15 residues. Germline V lookup: CDR1 MNHEY, CDR2 SMNVEV (reference sequence). CDR3 coding DNA: TGTGCCAGCGCAACGCAGGGGCGAAGCACAGATACGCAGTATTTT. It translates to CASATQGRSTDTQYF.

The rearrangement uses TRBV7-2 and TRBJ1-3, with 7 bases fitting TRBD1. Germline-derived CDR1 and CDR2 are SGHTA and FQGNSA. The junction had 8 bases not matched to a gene; V was cut back by 5 bases and J by 1 base. The CDR3 has 16 amino acids. The CDR3 nucleotides are TGTGCCAGCAGCGTTACAGGGGTCCGGTCTGGAAACACCATATATTTT. This sequence encodes CASSVTGVRSGNTIYF. Using reference TRBV7-2 and TRBJ1-3 for the parts outside the CDR3, the full variable domain is GAGVSQSPSNKVTEKGKDVELRCDPISGHTALYWYRQSLGQGLEFLIYFQGNSAPDKSGLPSDRFSAERTGGSVSTLTIQRTQQEDSAVYLCASSVTGVRSGNTIYFGEGSWLTVV.

The rearrangement uses TRBV5-6 and TRBJ2-1; D unresolved. Between the trimmed V and J ends, which lost 0 bases and 10 bases, there was a span of 5 bases. This CDR3 is built from 11 residues. The germline CDR1 and CDR2 sequences are SGHDT and YYEEEE. CDR3 bases: TGTGCCAGCAGCTTGGACGGGGAGCAGTTCTTC. It codes for CASSLDGEQFF.

Only a few counts were recorded for this clone. V usage is TRBV15 and J usage is TRBJ2-1; TRBD1 is a possible D gene (6 bases). The germline V gene encodes CDR1 LNHNV and CDR2 YYDKDF (reference sequence). V was shortened by 1 base and J by 11 bases, with 12 bases between the two germline ends. The CDR3 contains 13 residues. CDR3 protein: CATSRVRDTKQFF. CDR3 nucleotides: TGTGCCACCAGCAGAGTCCGGGACACCAAGCAGTTCTTC. Full variable domain (outside the CDR3, taken from reference TRBV15 and TRBJ2-1): DAMVIQNPRYQVTQFGKPVTLSCSQTLNHNVMYWYQQKSSQAPKLLFHYYDKDFNNEADTPDNFQSRRPNTSFCFLDIRSPGLGDTAMYLCATSRVRDTKQFFGPGTRLTVL.

The V call is TRBV11-2, the J call TRBJ2-5; tentatively, D is TRBD2 (6 bases). CDR3 length equals 13 residues. The ends were cut back, 6 bases at V and 3 bases at J, with 11 bases in the middle. Germline V gene lookup returns CDR1 SGHAT and CDR2 FQNNGV. CDR3 nucleotides: TGTGCCAGCAGTCCCTGGGGGGAAGAGACCCAGTACTTC. Encoded protein: CASSPWGEETQYF.

The chain couples TRBV25-1 to TRBJ2-6; TRBD1 might be the D (5 bases). CDR1 and CDR2 (germline): MGHDK, SYGVNS. The CDR3 covers 18 residues. The ends were cut back, 2 bases at V and 0 bases at J, with 14 bases in the middle. This chain's CDR3 is CASSETKGTGSGANVLTF. The CDR3 region has the DNA TGTGCCAGCAGTGAAACAAAGGGAACAGGCTCTGGGGCCAACGTCCTGACTTTC.

The V call is TRBV4-2, the J call TRBJ1-4, with D hard to call. The length of the CDR3 is 13 residues. The V gene lost 1 base and the J gene lost 7 bases, with 7 bases spanning the gap. CDR1 and CDR2 (germline): LGHNA, YNFKEQ. CDR3 nucleotides: TGTGCCAGCAGCCAAGGGGGAGGTGAAAAACTGTTTTTT. It specifies CASSQGGGEKLFF.

V usage is TRBV9 and J usage is TRBJ2-6; D remains unclear. Germline CDR1 reads SGDLS; CDR2 reads YYNGEE. Trimming took 0 bases from V and 2 from J, leaving 6 bases between them. This CDR3 region has 15 residues. The CDR3 loop is CASSVAAPGANVLTF. The CDR3 DNA follows: TGTGCCAGCAGCGTAGCTGCCCCTGGGGCCAACGTCCTGACTTTC.

The V gene is TRBV27, the J gene TRBJ1-4; 7 positions agree with TRBD1. Looked up from germline, CDR1 is MNHEY and CDR2 is SMNVEV (reference sequence). CDR3 length equals 14 residues. The J segment lost 6 bases and the V segment lost 4 bases, leaving 5 bases of the junction unmatched. This chain's CDR3 is CASSSQGGDEKLFF. As DNA, the CDR3 is TGTGCCAGCAGTTCCCAGGGGGGGGATGAAAAACTGTTTTTT.

This clone appeared a few times. J is TRBJ1-5 and V is TRBV2; unclear D gene. Trimming took off 7 bases at V and 4 bases at J, with 8 bases between the two ends. The CDR3 runs 12 residues. Germline V gives CDR1 SNHLY, CDR2 FYNNEI. This chain's CDR3 is CASTAGNQPQHF. The DNA of the CDR3 is TGTGCCAGCACCGCGGGAAATCAGCCCCAGCATTTT.

V and J are TRBV11-1 and TRBJ2-7; D possibly matches TRBD1 or TRBD2 (5 bases each). From germline, CDR1 is SGHAT and CDR2 FQDESV (reference sequence). Trimming stripped 1 base from V and 5 bases from J, with 12 bases between. The CDR3 contains 14 residues. CDR3 bases: TGTGCCAGCAGCTTAGTCGGGGCAGGGAACGAGCAGTACTTC. Its protein is CASSLVGAGNEQYF.

In regard to this clone: Other nucleotide sequences from this sample produce the same CDR3. This chain joins TRBV9 and TRBJ2-7, with a weak D call TRBD2 (5 bases). The CDR3 consists of 14 residues. V shed 4 bases and J shed 0 bases, with 11 bases lying between them. Germline-derived CDR1 and CDR2 are SGDLS and YYNGEE. Here the CDR3 DNA reads TGTGCCAGCAGCCCTCGACTATACTCCTACGAGCAGTACTTC. Its protein product is CASSPRLYSYEQYF.

CDR3 in DNA: TGTGCCAGCAGTTTTAGGACTAGCGAGAACAATGAGCAGTTCTTC. Protein: CASSFRTSENNEQFF. V and J are TRBV28 and TRBJ2-1; 9 positions agree with TRBD2. Germline V gives CDR1 MDHEN, CDR2 SYDVKM. V was pared by 3 bases and J by 5 bases, with 5 bases of the junction left unmatched. This CDR3 has 15 residues.

V usage is TRBV7-8 and J usage is TRBJ2-1; possible D gene TRBD2, 5 bases. CDR1 and CDR2 from the germline V gene are SGHVS and FQNEAQ. V lost 5 bases to trimming and J lost 7 bases, with 12 bases between them. The length of the CDR3 is 13 residues. The CDR3 DNA sequence: TGTGCCAGCAGCAGTTGGCGGGTGAATGAGCAGTTCTTC. Encoded protein: CASSSWRVNEQFF. The full variable domain, completed using reference TRBV7-8 and TRBJ2-1, is GAGVSQSPRYKVAKRGQDVALRCDPISGHVSLFWYQQALGQGPEFLTYFQNEAQLDKSGLPSDRFFAERPEGSVSTLKIQRTQQEDSAVYLCASSSWRVNEQFFGPGTRLTVL.